The 28 T cell receptor beta chains in this list originate from one sample, sequenced in a study of OX40 agonist ivuxolimab in advanced cancers. TCRdb's table, derived via immunoSEQ multiplex PCR, lists solely in-frame clones and lacks some. The sample comprises 55,000 to 85,000 clones, roughly nine tenths of which are singletons, and under 10% rests with the top ten. Specimen: CD4+ or CD8+ T cells sorted from blood, collected in a trial of the OX40 agonist ivuxolimab. The origin of the receptors is an adult with an advanced solid tumor such as melanoma, head and neck, liver or kidney cancer.

A word on this clone: The junction departs from the called germline gene at one end, perhaps through a read error. The chain carries TRBV5-5 and TRBJ1-4, with 7 positions matching TRBD1. This CDR3 is built from 14 residues. Per germline, CDR1 SGHKS and CDR2 YYEKEE (reference sequence). The CDR3 DNA follows: TGTGCCAGCAGCTGGACAGGCTCGAATGAAATACTGTTTTTT. Its protein product is CASSWTGSNEILFF.

This rearrangement joins TRBV15 to TRBJ1-3; D gene uncertain. The CDR3 loop spans 15 amino acids. V was shortened by 0 bases and J by 1 base, with 7 bases between the two germline ends. Germline-derived CDR1 and CDR2 are LNHNV and YYDKDF (reference sequence). As DNA, the CDR3 is TGTGCCACCAGCAGAGATGGGAATTCTGGAAACACCATATATTTT. This translates into CATSRDGNSGNTIYF.

J is TRBJ1-1 and V is TRBV4-3, with TRBD1 matching 8 bases. V shed 0 bases, J shed 1 base, and the junction held 10 bases outside the gene matches. The CDR3 covers 18 residues. Germline-derived CDR1 and CDR2 are LGHNA and YSLEER. CDR3 sequence reads: CASSQDFVPGQENTEAFF. The DNA of the CDR3 is TGCGCCAGCAGCCAAGATTTTGTACCGGGACAGGAGAACACTGAAGCTTTCTTT.

The chain joins TRBV7-3 to TRBJ2-7; the match to TRBD1 covers 9 bases. Germline V CDR1 and CDR2: SGHTA, FQGTGA. The CDR3 covers 14 residues. V lost 4 bases to trimming and J lost 5 bases; unmatched junction nucleotides: 6. Written as DNA, the CDR3 is TGTGCCAGCAGCTCTACAGGGGGCGCGGACGAGCAGTACTTC. Protein product: CASSSTGGADEQYF.

The rearrangement links TRBV27 to TRBJ1-2; tentatively, D is TRBD1 (6 bases). V lost 5 bases, J lost 2 bases, and 18 bases lay in between. Per germline, CDR1 MNHEY and CDR2 SMNVEV (reference sequence). CDR3 length: 16 amino acids. This CDR3 is CASSLLRQDLNYGYTF. In nucleotides, the CDR3 is TGTGCCAGCAGTCTACTCCGACAGGACCTAAACTATGGCTACACCTTC.

The chain joins TRBV6-5 to TRBJ2-7; the D gene is possibly TRBD1 (6 bases). V was clipped by 6 bases and J by 3 bases, with 6 bases between them. CDR3 length: 11 residues. Germline CDR1 reads MNHEY; CDR2 reads SVGAGI. The DNA for the CDR3 is TGTGCCAGCAGGGACAGCTACGAGCAGTACTTC. Translation: CASRDSYEQYF.

J is TRBJ1-3 and V is TRBV4-1; D may be TRBD1 (5 bases). The CDR3 has 16 residues. Germline V gives CDR1 MGHRA, CDR2 YSYEKL. V lost 1 base to trimming and J lost 4 bases, with 14 bases between them. The CDR3, as DNA: TGCGCCAGCAGCCAAGTGGCCCCGGGGGACGGAAACACCATATATTTT. This encodes CASSQVAPGDGNTIYF.

The V gene is TRBV12-5, the J gene TRBJ1-2; 12 nucleotides align to TRBD1. The CDR3 runs to 17 residues. Looked up from germline, CDR1 is LGHNT and CDR2 is FRNRAP. The V gene end was trimmed by 1 base and the J gene end by 7 bases; junction bases not matched to a gene: 10. The CDR3 sequence: CASGLAQLGQGAGGYTF. The CDR3 DNA sequence: TGTGCTAGTGGTTTGGCCCAGTTGGGACAGGGGGCAGGTGGCTACACCTTC.

The rearrangement joins TRBV30 to TRBJ2-7; possibly TRBD1 for D (5 bases). The CDR3 has 13 residues. Between the trimmed V and J ends, which lost 2 bases and 3 bases, there was a span of 11 bases. Germline lookup yields CDR1 GTSNPN and CDR2 SVGIG (reference sequence). The CDR3 is CAWSQGVNYEQYF. CDR3 in DNA: TGTGCCTGGAGTCAAGGGGTGAACTACGAGCAGTACTTC.

The chain couples TRBV5-1 to TRBJ2-6; perhaps TRBD1 as D (5 bases). The ends were cut back, 1 base at V and 0 bases at J, with 11 bases in the middle. CDR3 length: 17 residues. CDR1 is SGHRS, CDR2 YFSETQ, per germline. The CDR3 coding sequence is TGCGCCAGCAGCTTGATGGGGCCGAACTCTGGGGCCAACGTCCTGACTTTC. Its translation is CASSLMGPNSGANVLTF.

The chain uses TRBV29-1 and TRBJ1-1; the D gene is possibly TRBD1 (5 bases). Germline V gives CDR1 SQVTM, CDR2 ANQGSEA. CDR3 length equals 13 residues. The V and J ends lost 5 bases and 4 bases respectively, with 14 bases between them. The DNA for the CDR3 is TGCAGCGTTTTTCTAGGGGAGGGCACTGAAGCTTTCTTT. Protein: CSVFLGEGTEAFF.

This chain connects TRBV9 to TRBJ2-3; 10 bases line up with TRBD2. The CDR3 contains 16 residues. CDR1 and CDR2 (germline): SGDLS, YYNGEE. Trimming removed 0 bases from V and 4 bases from J; junction bases left unmatched: 5. The CDR3 coding sequence is TGTGCCAGCAGCGTAGCCGCCGGGACTAGCGCAGATACGCAGTATTTT. Encoded protein: CASSVAAGTSADTQYF.

The V and J genes are TRBV11-2 and TRBJ2-3; a possible D gene is TRBD1 (5 bases). Per germline, CDR1 SGHAT and CDR2 FQNNGV. V was clipped by 3 bases and J by 6 bases, with 7 bases between them. CDR3 length equals 12 residues. The CDR3 DNA reads TGTGCCAGCAGCTTGGGGCACGATACGCAGTATTTT. Translated: CASSLGHDTQYF.

The chain uses TRBV12-5 and TRBJ2-1, with D possibly being TRBD2 (6 bases). The CDR3 contains 19 residues. Germline V lookup: CDR1 LGHNT, CDR2 FRNRAP. Deletions cut 0 bases from V and 2 bases from J, with 20 bases between. CDR3 region: CASGLVRAGHDSTYNEQFF. The CDR3 coding sequence is TGTGCTAGTGGTTTGGTAAGGGCGGGGCATGACTCAACCTACAATGAGCAGTTCTTC. The full variable domain, in which reference TRBV12-5 and TRBJ2-1 provide the parts outside the CDR3, is DARVTQTPRHKVTEMGQEVTMRCQPILGHNTVFWYRQTMMQGLELLAYFRNRAPLDDSGMPKDRFSAEMPDATLATLKIQPSEPRDSAVYFCASGLVRAGHDSTYNEQFFGPGTRLTVL.

This sequence joins TRBV19 and TRBJ1-4; D perhaps matches TRBD1 (5 bases). The CDR3 totals 14 residues. V lost 4 bases to trimming and J lost 8 bases, with 14 bases between them. Per the germline V gene, CDR1 is LNHDA and CDR2 is SQIVND (reference sequence). Written as DNA, the CDR3 is TGTGCCAGTAGTAAGTGGGGCGAGGGCGAAAAACTGTTTTTT. Protein product: CASSKWGEGEKLFF.

In DNA form, the CDR3 reads TGTGCCAGCAGCTTAGCTACAGGGAATGGCTACACCTTC. It is translated as CASSLATGNGYTF. The J gene is TRBJ1-2, the V gene TRBV7-8; a weak D match, TRBD1 (6 bases). The CDR3 extends over 13 amino acids. Trimming pared 0 bases from V and 6 bases from J, leaving 8 bases between. Germline assignment: CDR1 SGHVS and CDR2 FQNEAQ.

V usage is TRBV6-5 and J usage is TRBJ1-5; D unclear. The germline gives CDR1 MNHEY, CDR2 SVGAGI. The CDR3 contains 12 residues. Trimming cost V 0 bases and J 7 bases, with 4 bases left between them. The CDR3 DNA sequence: TGTGCCAGCAGTTACTCGATACAGCCCCAGCATTTT. It yields the protein CASSYSIQPQHF.

The chain carries TRBV5-4 and TRBJ2-2; perhaps D is TRBD1 or TRBD2 (5 bases each). V lost 2 bases and J 0 bases, leaving 8 bases between the germline ends. Germline lookup yields CDR1 SGHNT and CDR2 YYREEE (reference sequence). This CDR3 has 15 residues. Written as DNA, the CDR3 is TGTGCCAGCAGCTTCCGGGACCCGAACACCGGGGAGCTGTTTTTT. This translates into CASSFRDPNTGELFF.

This rearrangement joins TRBV7-9 to TRBJ2-4; D might be TRBD2 (6 bases). Germline CDR1 SEHNR, CDR2 FQNEAQ (reference sequence). V was trimmed by 3 bases and J by 0 bases, leaving 9 bases between them. There are 15 residues in the CDR3. CDR3 protein: CASSFGSVAKNIQYF. In DNA, the CDR3 is TGTGCCAGCAGCTTCGGGAGTGTAGCCAAAAACATTCAGTACTTC.

The chain links TRBV14 to TRBJ2-1; 10 nucleotides line up with TRBD1. The CDR3 has 16 amino acids. The germline gives CDR1 SGHDN, CDR2 FVKESK. V gave up 2 bases and J gave up 7 bases; unmatched junction bases: 8. The CDR3 protein is CASSQPRDRGWNEQFF. The CDR3 DNA follows: TGTGCCAGCAGCCAACCCCGGGACAGGGGTTGGAATGAGCAGTTCTTC.

V gene TRBV2 combines with J gene TRBJ2-7, with 10 positions matching TRBD1. The CDR3 spans 14 residues. V lost 9 bases and J lost 6; bases outside the gene matches: 11. Looked up from germline, CDR1 is SNHLY and CDR2 is FYNNEI. In nucleotides, the CDR3 is TGTGCCAGGGAGGGGGACAGGGGAGCGGGCGAGCAGTACTTC. This sequence encodes CAREGDRGAGEQYF. Based on the CDR3 plus reference TRBV2 and TRBJ2-7, the full variable domain is EPEVTQTPSHQVTQMGQEVILRCVPISNHLYFYWYRQILGQKVEFLVSFYNNEISEKSEIFDDQFSVERPDGSNFTLKIRSTKLEDSAMYFCAREGDRGAGEQYFGPGTRLTVT.

This CDR3 is CASSIIRPDLLQETQYF. CDR3 nucleotide sequence: TGTGCCAGTAGTATAATCCGCCCGGACCTACTCCAGGAGACCCAGTACTTC. J is TRBJ2-5 and V is TRBV19, with no clear D. CDR1 is LNHDA and CDR2 is SQIVND in the germline V gene (reference sequence). The CDR3 spans 17 residues. V lost 2 bases, J lost 5 bases, and 21 bases lay in between.

This sequence joins TRBV4-1 and TRBJ2-2, with D perhaps TRBD1 (6 bases). Trimming removed 1 base at V and 0 bases at J, with 9 bases between. This CDR3 is built from 16 residues. Germline CDR1 MGHRA, CDR2 YSYEKL. Here the CDR3 DNA reads TGCGCCAGCAGCCAAGGAGGGACATCGAACACCGGGGAGCTGTTTTTT. It encodes CASSQGGTSNTGELFF.

The chain uses TRBV4-3 and TRBJ1-1; weak D call: TRBD1 (6 bases). The CDR3 contains 15 residues. The V gene lost 0 bases and the J gene lost 5 bases, with 13 bases spanning the gap. The germline V gene has CDR1 LGHNA and CDR2 YSLEER. The CDR3 spells CASSQEGGLGTEAFF. The CDR3 DNA is TGCGCCAGCAGCCAAGAGGGGGGGCTAGGGACTGAAGCTTTCTTT.

This chain uses TRBV19 with TRBJ1-6; no clear D. The CDR3 is 14 amino acids. The V gene's germline CDR1 is LNHDA and CDR2 SQIVND (reference sequence). The V gene lost 6 bases and the J gene lost 7 bases, with 13 bases spanning the gap. DNA of the CDR3: TGTGCCAGTAGGTTCCCCGGGCCCAATTCACCCCTCCACTTT. It encodes CASRFPGPNSPLHF.

Here the CDR3 DNA reads TGTGCCAGCTCCAGAGGGGGGGAGACAGATACGCAGTATTTT. The encoded protein is CASSRGGETDTQYF. J is TRBJ2-3 and V is TRBV18; D perhaps matches TRBD2 (7 bases). The CDR3 is 14 amino acids. Trimming removed 6 bases at V and 3 bases at J, with 13 bases between. Germline V CDR1 and CDR2: KGHSH, LQKENI.

The chain joins TRBV30 to TRBJ2-2; no reliable D call. This CDR3 comprises 14 residues. Trimming left V 2 bases short and J 5 bases short, with 12 bases between. CDR1 and CDR2 (germline): GTSNPN, SVGIG (reference sequence). DNA for the CDR3: TGTGCCTGGAGTCCCCCGTGGGGAACCGGGGAGCTGTTTTTT. The encoded protein is CAWSPPWGTGELFF.

The V and J genes are TRBV5-1 and TRBJ2-2; D perhaps matches TRBD1 (5 bases). The CDR3 has 15 amino acids. CDR1 is SGHRS and CDR2 is YFSETQ in the germline V gene. V lost 1 base, J lost 4 bases, and 11 bases lay in between. This CDR3 is CASSLYQGGTGELFF. The CDR3 nucleotides read TGCGCCAGCAGCTTGTATCAGGGTGGCACCGGGGAGCTGTTTTTT.